One and the same sample provided the 32 T cell receptor beta chains below, sequenced in a study of blood T cell repertoires in COVID-19 (TCRdb year 2020). Libraries were made using the immunoSEQ multiplex PCR assay. TCRdb limited this immuneACCESS table to in-frame rearrangements with V and J called. A share of clones is missing; checked studies link under half to unresolved V genes, and the rest is unexplained. The sample table contains fewer than 300,000 clones; only one count was recorded for 80% to 95% of them. Around 2% of the sample belongs to the ten largest clones. Sequencing was carried out using peripheral blood. These receptor sequences come from a young woman with COVID-19, enrolled during active disease.

This rearrangement joins TRBV7-6 to TRBJ2-2; TRBD1 is a possible D gene (8 bases). The V and J ends lost 5 bases and 3 bases respectively, with 16 bases between them. Germline V gives CDR1 SGHVS, CDR2 FNYEAQ. This CDR3 is 16 amino acids long. As DNA, the CDR3 is TGTGCCAGCAGCCCAACAGGGGGAGGGGACACCGGGGAGCTGTTTTTT. Translated: CASSPTGGGDTGELFF.

This chain connects TRBV5-6 to TRBJ1-3; D ambiguous. CDR1 is SGHDT and CDR2 is YYEEEE in the germline V gene. The CDR3 has 15 amino acids. Trimming stripped 0 bases from V and 0 bases from J, with 7 bases between. The DNA for the CDR3 is TGTGCCAGCAGCTTGGATTCGTACTCTGGAAACACCATATATTTT. Residues: CASSLDSYSGNTIYF.

This chain uses TRBV9 with TRBJ2-1; a possible D gene is TRBD1 (5 bases). CDR3 size: 16 residues. The V end lost 0 bases, the J end lost 2 bases, and 12 bases lay between the germline ends. Germline V lookup: CDR1 SGDLS, CDR2 YYNGEE. The CDR3, as DNA: TGTGCCAGCAGCGTAGCCTTTACAGGACCCTACAATGAGCAGTTCTTC. Its translation: CASSVAFTGPYNEQFF.

The chain carries TRBV10-3 and TRBJ2-5; 7 positions agree with TRBD1. Looked up from germline, CDR1 is ENHRY and CDR2 is SYGVKD. V shed 2 bases and J 1 base; nucleotides not matched to a gene: 7. This CDR3 spans 16 amino acids. The CDR3 sequence is CAISETTDRTQETQYF. The CDR3 DNA reads as TGTGCCATCAGTGAGACGACGGACAGGACCCAAGAGACCCAGTACTTC.

This clone was seen a few times. Within the sample, other DNA sequences also encode this same CDR3. V is TRBV4-1 and J is TRBJ2-7; TRBD1 aligns across 8 bases. Trimming took 1 base from V and 3 from J; bases not matched to a gene: 5. Germline CDR1 MGHRA, CDR2 YSYEKL. This CDR3 has 15 amino acids. CDR3 amino acids: CASSQARDRRYEQYF. CDR3 in DNA: TGCGCCAGCAGCCAAGCCCGGGACAGGCGCTACGAGCAGTACTTC.

V and J are TRBV27 and TRBJ1-5, with D possibly TRBD1 on 5 matching bases. Looked up from germline, CDR1 is MNHEY and CDR2 is SMNVEV (reference sequence). Trimming took off 5 bases at V and 7 bases at J, with 15 bases between the two ends. The CDR3 consists of 14 residues. The CDR3 here is CASSPYDSGQPQHF. The CDR3, as DNA: TGTGCCAGCAGTCCGTACGATTCAGGGCAGCCCCAGCATTTT.

This clone has only a few counts. The J gene is TRBJ2-1, the V gene TRBV9, with 9 bases fitting TRBD1. Trimming took 0 bases from V and 5 from J; bases not matched to a gene: 9. The CDR3 loop spans 17 amino acids. Per the germline V gene, CDR1 is SGDLS and CDR2 is YYNGEE. CDR3 DNA sequence: TGTGCCAGCAGCGTAGCTCGATTAGGGACAGGGAACAATGAGCAGTTCTTC. This sequence encodes CASSVARLGTGNNEQFF.

V and J are TRBV7-6 and TRBJ2-1; maybe TRBD2 (5 bases). V lost 3 bases and J 0 bases, leaving 9 bases between the germline ends. This CDR3 has 15 residues. Germline CDR1 and CDR2: SGHVS and FNYEAQ. The CDR3: CASSFAGTSYNEQFF. CDR3 sequence (DNA): TGTGCCAGCAGCTTTGCGGGCACCTCCTACAATGAGCAGTTCTTC.

This chain uses TRBV19 with TRBJ1-4, with 9 bases matching TRBD1. CDR1 LNHDA and CDR2 SQIVND come from the germline V gene (reference sequence). CDR3 length: 15 amino acids. V was clipped by 3 bases and J by 6 bases; unmatched bases: 5. The CDR3 nucleotides are TGTGCCAGTAGTATCTACGGGACAGGGTATGAAAAACTGTTTTTT. It encodes CASSIYGTGYEKLFF.

The chain joins TRBV18 to TRBJ2-1, with D unresolved. This CDR3 is built from 14 residues. The ends were cut back, 1 base at V and 4 bases at J, with 8 bases in the middle. Germline V gene data show CDR1 as KGHSH and CDR2 as LQKENI. This CDR3 reads CASSPRVQYNEQFF. The CDR3 DNA reads TGTGCCAGCTCACCACGAGTACAGTACAATGAGCAGTTCTTC.

The chain combines TRBV7-9 with TRBJ2-7; no clear D. V was trimmed by 2 bases and J by 0 bases, leaving 11 bases between them. In germline, CDR1 is SEHNR, CDR2 FQNEAQ (reference sequence). The CDR3 is made up of 15 amino acids. In DNA form, the CDR3 reads TGTGCCAGCAGCTTAAGTGGAGACCGCTCCTACGAGCAGTACTTC. Amino acids: CASSLSGDRSYEQYF.

This clone was detected once. The V gene is TRBV2, the J gene TRBJ1-5, with TRBD1 as a possible D gene (5 bases). V was pared by 3 bases and J by 6 bases, with 15 bases between. CDR3 size: 15 residues. The germline gives CDR1 SNHLY, CDR2 FYNNEI. The CDR3 nucleotides read TGTGCCAGCAGTGATCAGGGCTTGGGGGGTCAGCCCCAGCATTTT. Its translation: CASSDQGLGGQPQHF.

The V and J genes are TRBV9 and TRBJ1-5, with unresolved D. This CDR3 is 14 amino acids long. V was clipped by 3 bases and J by 5 bases, with 12 bases between them. Germline lookup yields CDR1 SGDLS and CDR2 YYNGEE. The CDR3 spells CASSALREDQPQHF. In DNA, the CDR3 is TGTGCCAGCAGCGCCTTAAGGGAGGATCAGCCCCAGCATTTT. Looking up the rest from reference TRBV9 and TRBJ1-5 gives the full variable domain: DSGVTQTPKHLITATGQRVTLRCSPRSGDLSVYWYQQSLDQGLQFLIQYYNGEERAKGNILERFSAQQFPDLHSELNLSSLELGDSALYFCASSALREDQPQHFGDGTRLSIL.

V and J are TRBV6-5 and TRBJ1-5; possibly TRBD1 for D (5 bases). The V and J ends lost 4 bases and 2 bases respectively, with 12 bases between them. Germline-derived CDR1 and CDR2 are MNHEY and SVGAGI. There are 15 residues in the CDR3. The CDR3 is CASSSHMTGNQPQHF. The CDR3 bases are TGTGCCAGCAGTTCACATATGACAGGCAATCAGCCCCAGCATTTT.

This chain connects TRBV6-4 to TRBJ1-4; perhaps TRBD1 as D (6 bases). Germline CDR1 and CDR2: MRHNA and SNTAGT. The CDR3 is made up of 14 amino acids. V gave up 2 bases and J gave up 7 bases, with 11 bases separating them. The CDR3 protein is CASSDRTASEKLFF. CDR3 DNA: TGTGCCAGCAGTGACCGGACAGCAAGTGAAAAACTGTTTTTT.

A few counts support this clone. The V and J genes are TRBV2 and TRBJ1-5, with a tentative D call TRBD1 (5 bases). Between the trimmed V and J ends, which lost 8 bases and 4 bases, there was a span of 12 bases. This CDR3 comprises 13 residues. Germline-derived CDR1 and CDR2 are SNHLY and FYNNEI. The CDR3 spells CASGGTGNQPQHF. The CDR3 nucleotides read TGTGCCAGCGGGGGGACGGGGAATCAGCCCCAGCATTTT.

The CDR3 reads CASSPNKMEAFF. The CDR3 DNA reads as TGTGCCAGCAGCCCCAACAAGATGGAAGCTTTCTTT. The chain links TRBV2 to TRBJ1-1; D gene uncertain. Germline CDR1 is SNHLY and CDR2 is FYNNEI. V was trimmed by 6 bases and J by 8 bases, leaving 13 bases between them. This CDR3 spans 12 amino acids.

The rearrangement links TRBV2 to TRBJ1-5; possibly TRBD1 for D (6 bases). Looked up from germline, CDR1 is SNHLY and CDR2 is FYNNEI. The CDR3 runs 13 residues. V was pared by 7 bases and J by 3 bases, with 10 bases between. This CDR3 reads CASNRDDNQPQHF. The CDR3 nucleotides are TGTGCCAGCAACAGGGATGACAATCAGCCCCAGCATTTT.

The chain joins TRBV2 to TRBJ2-2, with 7 bases matching TRBD2. Germline trimming cut 3 bases from V and 4 bases from J; bases unmatched to any gene: 5. Germline values: CDR1 SNHLY, CDR2 FYNNEI. This CDR3 comprises 15 residues. The CDR3 is CASSEVGGSTGELFF. The CDR3 DNA follows: TGTGCCAGCAGTGAGGTGGGAGGGAGCACCGGGGAGCTGTTTTTT.

This clone has just one count. This sequence joins TRBV5-4 and TRBJ1-1, with D possibly TRBD1 on 6 matching bases. Trimming took off 0 bases at V and 1 base at J, with 7 bases between the two ends. Germline V gene lookup returns CDR1 SGHNT and CDR2 YYREEE (reference sequence). This CDR3 is built from 14 residues. As DNA, the CDR3 is TGTGCCAGCAGCTTGGACAGGGCGAACACTGAAGCTTTCTTT. This codes for CASSLDRANTEAFF.

The V gene is TRBV9, the J gene TRBJ2-1; TRBD1 matches at 12 bases. V dropped 3 bases and J dropped 8; count of bases not matched to a gene: 3. This CDR3 has 14 residues. CDR1 is SGDLS, CDR2 YYNGEE, per germline. The CDR3 is CASSAGTGGYEQFF. The CDR3 bases are TGTGCCAGCAGCGCCGGGACAGGGGGCTATGAGCAGTTCTTC.

The CDR3, as DNA: TGTGCCAGCAGTGATATAACAGGTCTCCCTCCCCATGGCTACACCTTC. Translating gives CASSDITGLPPHGYTF. The rearrangement links TRBV2 to TRBJ1-2; TRBD1 might be the D (5 bases). The V and J ends lost 3 bases and 6 bases respectively, with 20 bases between them. There are 16 residues in the CDR3. Germline V gives CDR1 SNHLY, CDR2 FYNNEI.

The gene calls are TRBV4-2 and TRBJ2-1, with 8 bases lining up with TRBD2. Germline trimming cut 3 bases from V and 0 bases from J; bases unmatched to any gene: 4. The length of the CDR3 is 16 residues. Germline V gives CDR1 LGHNA, CDR2 YNFKEQ. The CDR3, as DNA: TGTGCCAGCAGCCAGGTTACTAGCGGCTCCTACAATGAGCAGTTCTTC. Translating it yields CASSQVTSGSYNEQFF.

V is TRBV3-1 (or the pseudogene TRBV3-2) and J is TRBJ1-6; D not resolved. The CDR3 totals 13 residues. Trimming took off 0 bases at V and 9 bases at J, with 6 bases between the two ends. Germline CDR1 LGHDT, CDR2 YNNKEL (reference sequence). The CDR3: CASSQDRGSPLHF. CDR3 nucleotides: TGTGCCAGCAGCCAAGACCGGGGTTCACCCCTCCACTTT.

This chain joins TRBV3-1 (or the pseudogene TRBV3-2) and TRBJ2-1, with TRBD1 matching 7 bases. The germline gives CDR1 LGHDT, CDR2 YNNKEL (reference sequence). The ends lost 10 bases at V and 2 bases at J; junction bases unmatched: 2. This CDR3 comprises 12 residues. In DNA, the CDR3 is TGTGCCACCGGGACAGCCTACAATGAGCAGTTCTTC. Translation gives CATGTAYNEQFF.

This clone was found a few times. The rearrangement joins TRBV20-1 to TRBJ1-1, with a tentative D call TRBD1 (6 bases). From germline, CDR1 is DFQATT and CDR2 SNEGSKA (reference sequence). V gave up 6 bases and J gave up 5 bases, with 10 bases separating them. CDR3 length: 11 residues. The CDR3 is CSAQGKTEAFF. In nucleotides, the CDR3 is TGCAGTGCACAGGGAAAGACTGAAGCTTTCTTT.

For this clone: This specimen includes other DNA sequences encoding the same CDR3. V gene TRBV27 combines with J gene TRBJ1-5, with 8 bases matching TRBD1. Germline values: CDR1 MNHEY, CDR2 SMNVEV (reference sequence). V gave up 3 bases and J gave up 4 bases; unmatched junction bases: 2. The CDR3 loop spans 14 amino acids. The CDR3 here is CASSFRQGNQPQHF. The CDR3 bases are TGTGCCAGCAGTTTTAGACAGGGGAATCAGCCCCAGCATTTT.

This sequence joins TRBV30 and TRBJ1-5; 9 bases match TRBD1. Germline V lookup: CDR1 GTSNPN, CDR2 SVGIG (reference sequence). With V trimmed by 5 bases and J by 4 bases, 6 bases remained unmatched. CDR3 length equals 14 residues. The CDR3 DNA reads as TGTGCCTGGGGACAGGGGCTAGCAAATCAGCCCCAGCATTTT. Its protein product is CAWGQGLANQPQHF.

The rearrangement uses TRBV29-1 and TRBJ1-1, with a possible D match to TRBD1 (5 bases). This CDR3 region has 15 residues. Germline CDR1 SQVTM, CDR2 ANQGSEA. The V and J ends lost 2 bases and 1 base respectively, with 14 bases between them. The CDR3: CSVEIPRAQNTEAFF. The CDR3 nucleotides read TGCAGCGTTGAAATCCCCAGGGCCCAGAACACTGAAGCTTTCTTT.

This clone has just a few counts. The V gene is TRBV21-1, the J gene TRBJ2-7; no check of the table's D call, TRBD2, against the DNA was made. TRBV21-1 is flagged as a pseudogene. The CDR3 has 12 residues. The CDR3 spells CASSKVPRESFF. The CDR3 nucleotides read TGTGCCAGCAGCAAAGTACCCCGGGAGAGTTTCTTC.

As regards this clone: Mismatch with germline at one junction end may stem from a read error. V and J are TRBV19 and TRBJ1-2; D ambiguous. Germline CDR1 reads LNHDA; CDR2 reads SQIVND (reference sequence). The length of the CDR3 is 17 residues. The chain's CDR3 is CASSMTEGRELNHGYTF. CDR3 coding DNA: TGTGCCAGTAGTATGACTGAAGGGAGAGAACTTAACCATGGCTACACCTTC. Filled out from reference TRBV19 and TRBJ1-2, the complete variable domain reads DGGITQSPKYLFRKEGQNVTLSCEQNLNHDAMYWYRQDPGQGLRLIYYSQIVNDFQKGDIAEGYSVSREKKESFPLTVTSAQKNPTAFYLCASSMTEGRELNHGYTFGSGTRLTVV.

The rearrangement links TRBV29-1 to TRBJ1-2, with unresolved D. V was trimmed by 3 bases and J by 4 bases, leaving 6 bases between them. This CDR3 has 11 amino acids. Germline loops: CDR1 SQVTM, CDR2 ANQGSEA. CDR3 bases: TGCAGCGTTGAGGAGGGCTATGGCTACACCTTC. Amino acids: CSVEEGYGYTF.